This T cell receptor beta chain was documented in a study of neurological immune-mediated disorders. Across the study: A relapsing-remitting course was seen in about 90% of the roughly 35 multiple sclerosis patients and a secondary progressive course in 3.

This clonotype was observed at least ten times. The unsorted libraries were prepared from 2 million PBMCs (stored at -80 C). Trimming took 4 bases from V and 10 from J, leaving 14 bases between them. The CDR3 totals 14 residues. Germline V gene sequence: CDR1 LGHDT, CDR2 YNNKEL (reference sequence). Every sequencing run produced over 180 million TCR-beta sequences, and the sequences from any one run covered 15-18 subjects. TCRdb re-called the 5' RACE reads with MiXCR, one entry per CDR3 protein. The sample carries about 35,000 distinct CDR3 sequences, 3% to 4% recorded once. The gene calls are TRBV3-1 and TRBJ1-6; D is possibly TRBD1 (6 bases). Sequencing was done on a sample of PBMCs. This receptor was taken from a man aged 25-40 years with multiple sclerosis. DNA for the CDR3: TGTGCCAGCAGCCCGCACAGGGATCACTCACCCCTCCACTTT. As protein: CASSPHRDHSPLHF.